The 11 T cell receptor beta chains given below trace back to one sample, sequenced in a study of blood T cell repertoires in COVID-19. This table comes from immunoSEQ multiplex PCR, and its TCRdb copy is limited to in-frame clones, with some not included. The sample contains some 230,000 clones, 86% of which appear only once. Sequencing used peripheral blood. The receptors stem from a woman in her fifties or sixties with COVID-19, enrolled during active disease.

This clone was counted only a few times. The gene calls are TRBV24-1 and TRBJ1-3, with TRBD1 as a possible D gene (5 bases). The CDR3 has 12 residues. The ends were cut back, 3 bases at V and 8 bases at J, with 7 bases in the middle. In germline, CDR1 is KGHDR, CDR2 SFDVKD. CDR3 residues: CATSDLRDTIYF. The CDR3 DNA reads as TGTGCCACCAGTGATCTCAGGGACACCATATATTTT.

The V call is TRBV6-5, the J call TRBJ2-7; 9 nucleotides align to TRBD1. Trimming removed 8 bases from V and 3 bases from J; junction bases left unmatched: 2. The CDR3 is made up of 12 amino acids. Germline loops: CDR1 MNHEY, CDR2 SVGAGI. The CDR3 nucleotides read TGTGCCAGCGGGACAGGGATCTACGAGCAGTACGTC. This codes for CASGTGIYEQYV.

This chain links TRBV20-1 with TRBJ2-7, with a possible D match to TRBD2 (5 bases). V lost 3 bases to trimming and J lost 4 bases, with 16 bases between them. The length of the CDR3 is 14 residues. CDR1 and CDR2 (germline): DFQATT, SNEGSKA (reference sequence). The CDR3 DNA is TGCAGTGCTAGTGGCGCCGCGGGCCTTTACGAGCAGTACGTC. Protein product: CSASGAAGLYEQYV.

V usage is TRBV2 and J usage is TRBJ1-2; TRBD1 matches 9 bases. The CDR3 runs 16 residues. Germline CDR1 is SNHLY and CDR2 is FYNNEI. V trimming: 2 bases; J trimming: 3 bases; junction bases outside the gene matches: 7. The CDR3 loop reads CASSELRTGGDYGYTF. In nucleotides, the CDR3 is TGTGCCAGCAGTGAACTTCGAACAGGGGGCGACTATGGCTACACCTTC.

CDR3 residues: CASSPKYRGLEDTQYF. In DNA, the CDR3 is TGTGCCAGCAGCCCCAAATACAGGGGATTGGAGGATACGCAGTATTTT. The genes are TRBV13 and TRBJ2-3; TRBD1 aligns across 7 bases. The J segment lost 6 bases and the V segment lost 5 bases, leaving 14 bases of the junction unmatched. Per germline, CDR1 PRHDT and CDR2 FYEKMQ (reference sequence). The CDR3 has 16 amino acids.

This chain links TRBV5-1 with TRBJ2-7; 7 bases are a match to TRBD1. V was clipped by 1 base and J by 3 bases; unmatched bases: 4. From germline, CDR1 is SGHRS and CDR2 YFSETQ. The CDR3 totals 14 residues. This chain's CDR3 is CASSLLAGGYEQYF. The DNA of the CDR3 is TGCGCCAGCAGCTTGTTGGCAGGGGGCTACGAGCAGTACTTC.

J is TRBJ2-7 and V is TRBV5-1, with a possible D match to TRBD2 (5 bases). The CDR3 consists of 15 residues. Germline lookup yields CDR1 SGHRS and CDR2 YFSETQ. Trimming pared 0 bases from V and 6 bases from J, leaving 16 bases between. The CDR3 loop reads CASSLGGKPASEQYF. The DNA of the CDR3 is TGCGCCAGCAGCTTGGGAGGGAAACCTGCCTCCGAGCAGTACTTC.

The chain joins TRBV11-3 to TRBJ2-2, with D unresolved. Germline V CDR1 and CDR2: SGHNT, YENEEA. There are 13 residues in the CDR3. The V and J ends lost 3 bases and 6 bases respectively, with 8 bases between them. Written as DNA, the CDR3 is TGTGCCAGCAGCTTCCGGGTACCCGGGGAGCTGTTTTTT. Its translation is CASSFRVPGELFF.

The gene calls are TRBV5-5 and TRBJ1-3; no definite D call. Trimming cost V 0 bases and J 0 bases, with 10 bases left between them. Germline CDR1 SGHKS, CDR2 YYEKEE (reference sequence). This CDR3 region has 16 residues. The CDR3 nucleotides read TGTGCCAGCAGCTTGGTCCAGGCCCTCTCTGGAAACACCATATATTTT. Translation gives CASSLVQALSGNTIYF.

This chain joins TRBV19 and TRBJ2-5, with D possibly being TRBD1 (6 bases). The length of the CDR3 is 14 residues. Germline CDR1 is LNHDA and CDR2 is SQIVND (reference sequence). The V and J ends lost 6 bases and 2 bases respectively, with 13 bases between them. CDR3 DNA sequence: TGTGCCAGTAGGGACAGCCAGTTTCAAGAGACCCAGTACTTC. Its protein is CASRDSQFQETQYF.

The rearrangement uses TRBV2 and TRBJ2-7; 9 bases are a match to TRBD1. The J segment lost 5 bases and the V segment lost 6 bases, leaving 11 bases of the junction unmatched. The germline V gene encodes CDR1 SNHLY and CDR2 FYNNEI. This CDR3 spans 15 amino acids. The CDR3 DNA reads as TGTGCCAGCAGCGTTCCCGGGACAGGGAAGGACGAGCAGTACTTC. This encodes CASSVPGTGKDEQYF.